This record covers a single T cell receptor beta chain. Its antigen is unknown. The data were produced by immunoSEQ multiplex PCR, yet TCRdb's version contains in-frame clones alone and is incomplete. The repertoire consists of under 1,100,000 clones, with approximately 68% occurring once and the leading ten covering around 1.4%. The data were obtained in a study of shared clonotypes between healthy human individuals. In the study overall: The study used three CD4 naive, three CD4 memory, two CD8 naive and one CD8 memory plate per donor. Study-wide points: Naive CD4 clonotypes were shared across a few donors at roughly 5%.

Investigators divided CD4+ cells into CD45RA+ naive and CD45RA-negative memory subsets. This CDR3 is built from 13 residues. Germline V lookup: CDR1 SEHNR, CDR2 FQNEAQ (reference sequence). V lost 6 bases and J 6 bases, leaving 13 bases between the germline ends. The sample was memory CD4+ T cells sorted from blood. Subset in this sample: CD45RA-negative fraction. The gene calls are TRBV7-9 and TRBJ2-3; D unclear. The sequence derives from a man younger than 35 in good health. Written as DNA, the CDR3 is TGTGCCAGCAGTCCTCCTTCGCGGGATACGCAGTATTTT. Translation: CASSPPSRDTQYF.